The rows below give T cell receptor beta chains drawn from one sample of a study of T-cell memory formation after mild COVID-19. Each CDR3 protein is one row after TCRdb ran MiXCR on the 5' RACE reads. The sample has 470,000 or so distinct CDR3 sequences, roughly 23% seen once. Sequencing input: PBMCs or a T cell subset sorted from them (not recorded which). The receptors derive from an adult woman who had mild COVID-19 (a few samples of this study predate the infection). Cell type and time point are not known. CDR3s include the opening cysteine and the closing phenylalanine or tryptophan. The order of the fields is CDR3 DNA, CDR3 protein, V gene, D gene, J gene, clone size. D genes are given only for firm matches. For some rows the clone size is stated as once, few or many, or as a class when expanded; others skip it.

cdr3_nt: TGTGCCAGCAGCTGGGGACTAGGGGGCAATCAGCCCCAGCATTTT; cdr3_aa: CASSWGLGGNQPQHF; v_call: TRBV5-5; d_call: .; j_call: TRBJ1-5; clone_size: few
cdr3_nt: TGTGCCAGCCAGGGACAGACCTACGAGCAGTACTTC; cdr3_aa: CASQGQTYEQYF; v_call: TRBV12-3/TRBV12-4; d_call: TRBD1; j_call: TRBJ2-7; clone_size: .
cdr3_nt: TGTGCCAGCAGGGCTAGCGGAAACTCCTACGAGCAGTACTTC; cdr3_aa: CASRASGNSYEQYF; v_call: TRBV28; d_call: TRBD2; j_call: TRBJ2-7; clone_size: many
cdr3_nt: TGCGCCAGCAGCCACCCAATCGCAGGAGAGCAGTTCTTC; cdr3_aa: CASSHPIAGEQFF; v_call: TRBV5-1; d_call: .; j_call: TRBJ2-1; clone_size: .
cdr3_nt: TGCAGCGTTGATTGGAGGGGACAGGGGGTCAATGAGCAGTTCTTC; cdr3_aa: CSVDWRGQGVNEQFF; v_call: TRBV29-1; d_call: TRBD1; j_call: TRBJ2-1; clone_size: .
cdr3_nt: TGTGCCAGCAGCTTGTTCCAGGGCAGCACAGATACGCAGTATTTT; cdr3_aa: CASSLFQGSTDTQYF; v_call: TRBV5-4; d_call: .; j_call: TRBJ2-3; clone_size: .
cdr3_nt: TGTGCCAGCAGTGGACCGACAGCTTACTACGAGCAGTACTTC; cdr3_aa: CASSGPTAYYEQYF; v_call: TRBV25-1; d_call: .; j_call: TRBJ2-7; clone_size: .
cdr3_nt: TGCGCCAGCAGGACAGGCCCTTTAAGCACAGATACGCAGTATTTT; cdr3_aa: CASRTGPLSTDTQYF; v_call: TRBV5-1; d_call: .; j_call: TRBJ2-3; clone_size: few
cdr3_nt: TGCAGTGCTAGAGACCCCCACGGGGGGACCACCGGGGAGCTGTTTTTT; cdr3_aa: CSARDPHGGTTGELFF; v_call: TRBV20-1; d_call: TRBD2; j_call: TRBJ2-2; clone_size: .
cdr3_nt: TGTGCCAGCAGTCTCAACGATCAGGGGAATCAGCCCCAGCATTTT; cdr3_aa: CASSLNDQGNQPQHF; v_call: TRBV6-6; d_call: .; j_call: TRBJ1-5; clone_size: .
cdr3_nt: TGTGCCACCAGTGATTTCTCCGGCTACGAGCAGTACTTC; cdr3_aa: CATSDFSGYEQYF; v_call: TRBV24-1; d_call: .; j_call: TRBJ2-7; clone_size: .
cdr3_nt: TGTGCCAGCAGCGTAGGATATAGCGGGAGCTCAGATACGCAGTATTTT; cdr3_aa: CASSVGYSGSSDTQYF; v_call: TRBV9; d_call: TRBD2; j_call: TRBJ2-3; clone_size: few
cdr3_nt: TGTGCCAGCAGTGAAGGAGGACAGTCCTCTGGAAACACCATATATTTT; cdr3_aa: CASSEGGQSSGNTIYF; v_call: TRBV6-1; d_call: .; j_call: TRBJ1-3; clone_size: .
cdr3_nt: TGCGCCAGCGGGACAGAACGAGGCTATGGCTACACCTTC; cdr3_aa: CASGTERGYGYTF; v_call: TRBV5-1; d_call: TRBD1; j_call: TRBJ1-2; clone_size: few
cdr3_nt: TGTGCCAGCAGTGAAGGACGCCCGAATGAGCAGTTCTTC; cdr3_aa: CASSEGRPNEQFF; v_call: TRBV6-1; d_call: .; j_call: TRBJ2-1; clone_size: .
cdr3_nt: TGCGCCAGCAGCCGAACAGGGGGCCGGTCCTACAATGAGCAGTTCTTC; cdr3_aa: CASSRTGGRSYNEQFF; v_call: TRBV4-3; d_call: TRBD1; j_call: TRBJ2-1; clone_size: many
cdr3_nt: TGTGCCAGCAGCCCTCGGTTGGCAGGAGGAGTCACTGAAGCTTTCTTT; cdr3_aa: CASSPRLAGGVTEAFF; v_call: TRBV7-9; d_call: .; j_call: TRBJ1-1; clone_size: many
cdr3_nt: TGCGCCAGCAGCCCGCAACCCCCTGAGCAGTTCTTC; cdr3_aa: CASSPQPPEQFF; v_call: TRBV5-1; d_call: .; j_call: TRBJ2-1; clone_size: .
cdr3_nt: TGTGCCACCAGTGATTTGAGAGGGGAGTCCTACAATGAGCAGTTCTTC; cdr3_aa: CATSDLRGESYNEQFF; v_call: TRBV24-1; d_call: .; j_call: TRBJ2-1; clone_size: few
cdr3_nt: TGCGCCAGCAGCCACGGAGGGCAAGAGACCCAGTACTTC; cdr3_aa: CASSHGGQETQYF; v_call: TRBV4-1; d_call: .; j_call: TRBJ2-5; clone_size: few
cdr3_nt: TGTGCCAGCAGCTTAATCTTTCCCAGGGGAGCCGGGGAGCTGTTTTTT; cdr3_aa: CASSLIFPRGAGELFF; v_call: TRBV7-6; d_call: .; j_call: TRBJ2-2; clone_size: .
cdr3_nt: TGTGCCACCAGCAGCAGGGGACAGAGCTACGAGCAGTACTTC; cdr3_aa: CATSSRGQSYEQYF; v_call: TRBV15; d_call: TRBD1; j_call: TRBJ2-7; clone_size: .
cdr3_nt: TGTGCCAGCTCCCCGCCCGGTTGGACCGGGGAGCTGTTTTTT; cdr3_aa: CASSPPGWTGELFF; v_call: TRBV18; d_call: .; j_call: TRBJ2-2; clone_size: few
cdr3_nt: TGCGCCAGCAGCCAAGGGGACCAAAACACCGGGGAGCTGTTTTTT; cdr3_aa: CASSQGDQNTGELFF; v_call: TRBV4-1; d_call: .; j_call: TRBJ2-2; clone_size: .
cdr3_nt: TGTGCCAGCAGGTTGACAGGGAGAGGGACTAATCAGCCCCAGCATTTT; cdr3_aa: CASRLTGRGTNQPQHF; v_call: TRBV6-5; d_call: TRBD1; j_call: TRBJ1-5; clone_size: .
cdr3_nt: TGCGCCAGCAGCTTGAGGGCTAGCGGGAGTGGAGAGACCCAGTACTTC; cdr3_aa: CASSLRASGSGETQYF; v_call: TRBV5-1; d_call: TRBD2; j_call: TRBJ2-5; clone_size: few
cdr3_nt: TGTGCCAGCAGCTTGAAGGGGACATTCTCTGGGGCCAACGTCCTGACTTTC; cdr3_aa: CASSLKGTFSGANVLTF; v_call: TRBV5-6; d_call: .; j_call: TRBJ2-6; clone_size: .
cdr3_nt: TGTGCCTGGAGTCCCCCCCGGCCGTACAATGAGCAGTTCTTC; cdr3_aa: CAWSPPRPYNEQFF; v_call: TRBV30; d_call: .; j_call: TRBJ2-1; clone_size: .
cdr3_nt: TGTGCCAGCAGCCGACTAGCGGGAGGAGAGACCCAGTACTTC; cdr3_aa: CASSRLAGGETQYF; v_call: TRBV6-2/TRBV6-3; d_call: TRBD2; j_call: TRBJ2-5; clone_size: many
cdr3_nt: TGTGCCAGCAGCCACAGGGGGGGCAATCAGCCCCAGCATTTT; cdr3_aa: CASSHRGGNQPQHF; v_call: TRBV6-6; d_call: TRBD1; j_call: TRBJ1-5; clone_size: .
cdr3_nt: TGCAGTGCTAGAGAACTAGCGGGGGGCGATGAGCAGTTCTTC; cdr3_aa: CSARELAGGDEQFF; v_call: TRBV20-1; d_call: TRBD2; j_call: TRBJ2-1; clone_size: few
cdr3_nt: TGCAGTGCTGACAGGGTCGGCGGCTACACCTTC; cdr3_aa: CSADRVGGYTF; v_call: TRBV20-1; d_call: TRBD1; j_call: TRBJ1-2; clone_size: .
cdr3_nt: TGTGCCAGCAGTCCTACGGTGCGACTGTACGAGCAGTACTTC; cdr3_aa: CASSPTVRLYEQYF; v_call: TRBV7-9; d_call: .; j_call: TRBJ2-7; clone_size: .
cdr3_nt: TGTGCCAGCAGTTACCTGATGGGACCGTACAATGAGCAGTTCTTC; cdr3_aa: CASSYLMGPYNEQFF; v_call: TRBV12-3/TRBV12-4; d_call: .; j_call: TRBJ2-1; clone_size: .
cdr3_nt: TGTGCCAGCAGTAGGGGGGGCGGACTAGTGAGCACAGATACGCAGTATTTT; cdr3_aa: CASSRGGGLVSTDTQYF; v_call: TRBV6-5; d_call: .; j_call: TRBJ2-3; clone_size: few
cdr3_nt: TGTGCCAGCAGTCGGACTAGTCGTCAAGAGACCCAGTACTTC; cdr3_aa: CASSRTSRQETQYF; v_call: TRBV12-3/TRBV12-4; d_call: TRBD2; j_call: TRBJ2-5; clone_size: few
cdr3_nt: TGTGCCAGCAGTTGGCGGGAGGGCCCCTACAATGAGCAGTTCTTC; cdr3_aa: CASSWREGPYNEQFF; v_call: TRBV6-2/TRBV6-3; d_call: TRBD2; j_call: TRBJ2-1; clone_size: few
cdr3_nt: TGCAGTGCTAGCTCCAGCAATCAGCCCCAGCATTTT; cdr3_aa: CSASSSNQPQHF; v_call: TRBV20-1; d_call: .; j_call: TRBJ1-5; clone_size: .
cdr3_nt: TGTGCCAGCAGTTTAAGTCGGGGTGGGGAGACCCAGTACTTC; cdr3_aa: CASSLSRGGETQYF; v_call: TRBV12-3/TRBV12-4; d_call: .; j_call: TRBJ2-5; clone_size: .
cdr3_nt: TGCGCCAGCAGCTCGACCACTGGGGCCAACGTCCTGACTTTC; cdr3_aa: CASSSTTGANVLTF; v_call: TRBV5-1; d_call: .; j_call: TRBJ2-6; clone_size: few